The source of this T cell receptor beta chain is a study of cytomegalovirus exposure and HLA in healthy donors (dated by TCRdb to about 2017). Regarding the complete study: According to an earlier analysis of a few hundred of the donors, 200 million or so T cells yielded roughly 110 million unique TCR beta sequences and roughly 280 Gb of sequence data. Class I and class II HLA loci were covered by the typing at four-digit resolution. To study patterns of TCR occurrence, a later analysis re-analyzed previously published TCR beta repertoires from 666 donors and added high-resolution HLA genotyping. Roughly five DR-DQ haplotypes were treated as single units for association and clustering because of strong linkage in the cohort. In an earlier analysis of 587 of the donors, high-throughput TCR beta sequencing was used to judge whether each TCR beta V gene segment behaved as functional or pseudogenic. The T cell repertoires of roughly 660 subjects were profiled by immunosequencing and related to cytomegalovirus serostatus. A separate validation cohort of over a hundred different subjects was used in addition to the roughly 700-subject first cohort. Among 300 to 500 genotyped donors of the cohort, an average of roughly 230,000 unique TCR beta nucleotide sequences was sequenced per donor, of which 15% to 20% were non-productive. Of the approximately 400 genotyped donors, more than 75% were placed in the genetic ancestry cluster associated with self-reported Caucasian donors. All discovery cohort repertoires had been generated on a single sequencing platform. In the later analysis, no new phenotypic data were used to find candidate immune exposures; instead, reliance was placed on TCR beta sequences and their occurrence across donors. Donor age, sex, ethnicity and CMV serostatus were compiled alongside the repertoire data. Typing coverage varied by locus: roughly 629-640 donors for A, B, C, DRB1 and DQB1; approximately 560 for DQA1; about 590 for DPA1; 400 to 480 for DPB1. The aim of the study was to test whether cataloging public T cell receptors could identify signatures of past pathogen exposure. To predict cytomegalovirus infection status, the study combined high-throughput TCR immunosequencing, statistical association of individual TCRs with disease status, and machine learning. A later genetic analysis used genome-wide SNP genotypes for about 60% of the roughly 700 donors, treating that subset as a discovery cohort. An early release that covered fewer than 750 HLA-typed donors contained approximately 300 gigabases of sequencing data and around 80 million unique TCR sequences. The full study reports these points: Broadly in line with IMGT annotations, most TCR beta V segments showed up in productive rearrangements about 90% or about 30% of the time in an earlier analysis of 587 of the donors. Linkage disequilibrium might explain the correlated functional status among segregating V segments, but an unknown experimental factor could not be ruled out. Most TCR sequences were seen in very few donors, while some public TCRs were found in many individuals. In a later genetic analysis, fewer N-insertions in productive TCRs were reported among donors in an Asian-associated ancestry cluster than the roughly 700-donor mean. The authors suggested that the approach could potentially be extended to other disease states and immunological phenotypes. When HLA alleles, especially DR and DQ, strongly co-occurred, attributing TCR associations to individual alleles was difficult. The sequencing pipeline was judged likely to have produced a cluster of highly shared sequence variants as a technical artifact. In a later analysis, TCR association rates were found to vary across HLA loci, with the most associated TCRs seen for DRB1 alleles and the fewest for HLA-C alleles. The only immune exposure information available for the cohort was CMV serostatus. A few of the identified cytomegalovirus-associated TCR beta chains were confirmed in vitro to be specific for cytomegalovirus antigens. According to a later analysis, most CMV-associated TCR beta chains appeared to be HLA-restricted, and the HLA associations seemed to be driven largely by CMV exposure. In the study, approximately 160 TCR beta chains were listed as associated with cytomegalovirus. The earlier analysis of 450 to 700 of the donors excluded roughly 17 rarely observed V segments, including chromosome 9 orphons, because counts were too low. In a later genetic analysis, a missense DCLRE1C variant was associated with V-gene and J-gene trimming of TCR beta chains, and the association was replicated in an independent cohort. Sequencing depth was assumed to be roughly uniform across donors in the presence/absence analyses, though that assumption may not hold. Some IMGT-functional V segments, including TRBV6-2 and TRBV6-3, could not be distinguished by the 87-base-pair reads and were therefore excluded. This cohort had only TCR beta chains sequenced, and the lack of alpha or paired-chain data limited which features could be detected. Because HLA typing was missing for some donors at each locus, association tests included only the typed subset. A further reported finding was that TCR beta sequences accurately predicted the HLA-A and HLA-B alleles for most subjects in the first cohort. A later analysis associated 15,000 or so TCR beta sequences with specific HLA alleles at a false discovery rate of 0.05. In a later analysis, HLA-associated TCR beta chains were found to be more clonally expanded and to have lower generation probabilities than equally common non-associated chains. The classifier was reported to diagnose cytomegalovirus status with high specificity and sensitivity in both the original cohort and the validation cohort. Several of the top co-occurrence clusters appeared to be linked to parvovirus B19, influenza, CMV and Epstein-Barr virus, according to a later analysis.

V and J lose 10 bases and 4 bases, and a span of 14 bases separates them. Taken from the germline V gene, the CDR1 and CDR2 loops are SNHLY and FYNNEI. The cysteine opens and the phenylalanine closes a CDR3 of 13 amino acids. Kept here is only the CDR3 DNA, which spans 39 bases and is read in frame from base 1. The library was produced with the immunoSEQ multiplex PCR assay. For the multiplex PCR, a mixture combining 60 forward primers for TCR Vbeta segments and 13 reverse primers for TCR Jbeta segments was used. Amplification of the CDR3 region of rearranged TCR beta genes was performed with a multiplex PCR assay on genomic DNA. The amplified TCR beta libraries were sequenced on the Illumina HiSeq System as 87-base-pair reads. The study's processing was this. A later analysis counted 65 million to 90 million unique TCR beta chains across the 670 or so repertoires, and around 9.9 million of these chains were shared by at least two donors. Raw reads were error-corrected and collapsed into unique sequences by a nearest-neighbor algorithm in which closely related sequences were merged to remove PCR and sequencing errors. To assign V, D and J gene segments, CDR3 sequences were aligned to IMGT reference sequences. For a sequence to be retained, at least a six-nucleotide match to both a V gene segment and a J gene segment was required. Rearrangements were classified as productive when the CDR3 lacked stop codons and remained in frame with V and J, and all other rearrangements were classified as non-productive. Following IMGT convention, CDR3 was defined as the stretch from the second conserved V-encoded cysteine to the conserved J-encoded phenylalanine. In an earlier analysis of 550 to 650 of the donors, sequences lacking an unambiguous match to a single V gene segment were excluded. In an earlier analysis of approximately 500 of the donors, a V segment was called functional when productive rearrangements were above 56.7%, and segregating when the standard deviation between donors exceeded 5%. A statistical classification framework was developed to diagnose cytomegalovirus status using the catalog of TCR beta chain sequences. A later analysis assigned V and J genes by comparing TCR nucleotide sequences with IMGT/GENE-DB human TR gene sequences. The TCRdist pipeline was used in a later analysis to assign CDR3 sequences and most-parsimonious VDJ recombination scenarios. A later analysis defined each TCR beta chain by its CDR3 amino acid sequence plus V-gene family, and excluded reads lacking a unique V-gene family. In a later analysis, fewer than 600 highly shared, low-generation-probability nucleotide sequences were removed to address suspected cross-contamination and a sequencing artifact. In a later analysis, a clonal expansion index was calculated for each public chain from normalized within-repertoire ranks of inferred template counts. Generation probabilities in a later analysis came from a VDJ recombination model fitted to out-of-frame rearrangements, and those results were checked against IGoR. In a later analysis, hypergeometric tests were used to score TCR-TCR, TCR-HLA and TCR-CMV co-occurrence, with a repertoire-size bias correction applied to TCR pairs. In a later analysis, false discovery rates were estimated by permuting HLA or CMV assignments 20 times. In a later analysis, co-occurring TCRs were grouped with DBSCAN, and TCRdist sequence similarity was added when clustering was performed within HLA-allele-positive subsets. Repertoires with fewer than 30,000 or more than 120,000 public chains were left out of co-occurrence clustering, as were several repertoires with anomalous nucleotide sharing. Imported from immuneACCESS, the table was reduced by TCRdb to in-frame sequences with V and J called. These copies leave out some clones; in studies compared against another copy, an unresolved V gene accounts for under half, and the cause of the remainder is not known. The V and J calls and clone size were taken over from that table, and D and trimming were inferred from the DNA. This sample gives about 150,000 clones in total; roughly 70% of them show up just once. The ten largest account for more than 6.5% of the sample.

In total, 600 or so healthy bone marrow donors made up the cohort. All cohort members were sampled while nominally healthy, although unrecorded immune exposures were likely present. The donor tested CMV seronegative, placing the donor among the 350 or so seronegative members of the cohort. Every donor gave a peripheral blood sample, and the peripheral blood mononuclear cells from that sample were used for TCR beta sequencing. The Qiagen DNeasy Blood Extraction Kit was used to extract genomic DNA from the blood cell samples. Remarks on this clone: It lacks a known antigen. Per-nucleotide qualities are absent, and no much larger clonotype sits a single base away.

The sequence links TRBV2 to TRBJ2-1, and the D gene may be TRBD1, 6 bases matching. The receptor comes from a man aged 25-45 years in good health and CMV-seronegative. The sequenced material came from PBMCs. At the DNA level, the sequence is TGTGCCAAGGGGGAGATGGGTTACAATGAGCAGTTCTTC. It encodes CAKGEMGYNEQFF.